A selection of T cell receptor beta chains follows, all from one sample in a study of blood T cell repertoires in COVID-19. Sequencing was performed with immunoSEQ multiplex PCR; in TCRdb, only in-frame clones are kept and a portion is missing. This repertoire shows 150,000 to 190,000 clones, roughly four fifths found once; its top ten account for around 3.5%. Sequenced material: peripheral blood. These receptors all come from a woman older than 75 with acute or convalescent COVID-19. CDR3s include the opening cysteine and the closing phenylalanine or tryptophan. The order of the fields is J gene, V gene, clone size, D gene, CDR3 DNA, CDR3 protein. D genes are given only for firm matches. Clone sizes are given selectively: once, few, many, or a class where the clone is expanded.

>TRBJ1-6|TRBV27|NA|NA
TGTGCCAGCAGTTTAGATCGTCGGGTGGTGGATTCACCCCTCCACTTT
CASSLDRRVVDSPLHF
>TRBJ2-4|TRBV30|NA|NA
TGTGCCTGGAGTGCAGGGCTAACCAAAAACATTCAGTACTTC
CAWSAGLTKNIQYF
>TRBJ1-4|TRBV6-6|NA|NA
TGTGCCAGCAGTTCCGCCCAGGGAATTGGGGATGAAAAACTGTTTTTT
CASSSAQGIGDEKLFF
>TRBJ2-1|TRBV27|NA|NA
TGTGCCAGCAGCCCAATCTCGGCGGGGAGTGGGATAGTAGTGCAGTTCTTC
CASSPISAGSGIVVQFF
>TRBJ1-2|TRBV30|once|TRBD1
TGTGCCTGGAGGAGACAGGGGGGCTATGGCTACACCTTC
CAWRRQGGYGYTF
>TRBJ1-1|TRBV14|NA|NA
TGTGCCAGCAGCCAACAGATGGACACTGAAGCTTTCTTT
CASSQQMDTEAFF
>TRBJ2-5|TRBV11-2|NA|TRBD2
TGTGCCAGCAGCCTCAGCGGGGGGTGGCAAGAGACCCAGTACTTC
CASSLSGGWQETQYF
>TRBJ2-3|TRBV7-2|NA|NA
TGTGCCAGCAGCCTGGGGGGTCAGGCGGTGTCAGGTACGCAGTATTTT
CASSLGGQAVSGTQYF
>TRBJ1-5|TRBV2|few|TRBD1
TGTGCCAGCAGCCCTGGACAGGTCTATAGCAATCAGCCCCAGCATTTT
CASSPGQVYSNQPQHF
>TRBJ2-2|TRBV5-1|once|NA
TGCGCCAGCAGCCCGGTCGGGGCCGGGGAGCTGTTTTTT
CASSPVGAGELFF
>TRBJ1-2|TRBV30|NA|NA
TGTGCCTGGAGTGGGAGGAAAGGGCATGGCTACACCTTC
CAWSGRKGHGYTF
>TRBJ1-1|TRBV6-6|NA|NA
TGTGCCACCGTGAACACTGAAGCTTTCTTT
CATVNTEAFF
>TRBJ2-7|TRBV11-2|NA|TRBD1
TGTGCCAGCAGCTTGGACAGGGCCCCCTACGAGCAGTACTTC
CASSLDRAPYEQYF
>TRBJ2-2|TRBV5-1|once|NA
TGCGCCAGCGGTCAGGGGGACTCCGGGGAGCTGTTTTTT
CASGQGDSGELFF
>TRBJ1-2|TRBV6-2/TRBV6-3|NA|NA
TGTGCCAGCAGTTACATACAGGCGCCCGTCCAGAACTATGGCTACACCTTC
CASSYIQAPVQNYGYTF
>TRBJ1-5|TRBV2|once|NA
TGTGCCAGCAGTGCGATGGCAGTTAATCAGCCCCAGCATTTT
CASSAMAVNQPQHF
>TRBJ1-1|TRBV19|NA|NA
TGTGCCAGTAGTCAGGACAGGAACACTGAAGCTTTCTTT
CASSQDRNTEAFF
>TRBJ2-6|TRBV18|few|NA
TGTGCCAGCTCACCACCTTCCACAGGGACTGGGGCCAACGTCCTGACTTTC
CASSPPSTGTGANVLTF
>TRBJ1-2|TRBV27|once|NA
TGTGCCAGCAAGTCATTTTCAGGGGACTATGGCTACACCTTC
CASKSFSGDYGYTF
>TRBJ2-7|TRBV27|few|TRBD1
TGTGCCAGCAGTTTATTTGGGACAGGGGAGAAGAACTACGAGCAGTACTTC
CASSLFGTGEKNYEQYF